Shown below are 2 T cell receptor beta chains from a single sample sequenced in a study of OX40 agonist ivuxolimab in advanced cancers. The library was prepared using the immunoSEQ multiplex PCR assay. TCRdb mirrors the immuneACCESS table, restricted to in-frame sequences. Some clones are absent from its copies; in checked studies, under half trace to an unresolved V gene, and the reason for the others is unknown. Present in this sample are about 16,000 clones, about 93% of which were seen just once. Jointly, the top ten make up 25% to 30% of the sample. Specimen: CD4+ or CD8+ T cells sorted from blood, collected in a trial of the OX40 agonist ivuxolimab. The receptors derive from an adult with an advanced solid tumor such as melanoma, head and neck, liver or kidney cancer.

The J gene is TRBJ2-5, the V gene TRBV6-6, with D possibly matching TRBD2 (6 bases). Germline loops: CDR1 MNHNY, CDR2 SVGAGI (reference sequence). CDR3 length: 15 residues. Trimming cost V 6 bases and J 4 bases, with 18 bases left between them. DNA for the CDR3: TGTGCCAGCAGCCCGGAGGGGAGGTGGCGAGAGACCCAGTACTTC. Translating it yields CASSPEGRWRETQYF.

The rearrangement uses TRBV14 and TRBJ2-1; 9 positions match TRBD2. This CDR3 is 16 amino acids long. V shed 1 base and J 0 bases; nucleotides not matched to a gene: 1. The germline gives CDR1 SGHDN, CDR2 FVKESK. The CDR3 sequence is CASSQVSGSSYNEQFF. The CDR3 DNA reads TGTGCCAGCAGCCAAGTTAGCGGGAGCTCCTACAATGAGCAGTTCTTC. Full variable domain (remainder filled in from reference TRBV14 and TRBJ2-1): EAGVTQFPSHSVIEKGQTVTLRCDPISGHDNLYWYRRVMGKEIKFLLHFVKESKQDESGMPNNRFLAERTGGTYSTLKVQPAELEDSGVYFCASSQVSGSSYNEQFFGPGTRLTVL.